This T cell receptor (beta chain) was captured by sequencing in a study of T-cell memory formation after mild COVID-19. Study as a whole: Largely, the TCR clusters proved donor specific.

About this clonotype itself: Antigen specificity is unknown.

V was cut by 3 bases and J by 1 base, with 12 bases left in between. The CDR3 length is 15 residues. Germline assignment: CDR1 MDHEN and CDR2 SYDVKM. MiXCR, run by TCRdb on the 5' RACE reads, gives a single entry per CDR3 protein. The sample has 100,000 to 150,000 distinct CDR3 sequences; approximately 17% are singletons. The study, taken as a whole, reports: Specificity for SARS-CoV-2 was not confirmed among the second-wave clones peaking on day 37. Cross-reactive memory apparently joined, as some responding clones appeared in pre-infection memory.

The clonotype comes from a man aged 18 to 29 who had mild COVID-19 (a few samples of this study predate the infection). Cell type and time point are not known. The rearrangement uses TRBV28 and TRBJ1-1; TRBD1 might be the D (5 bases). The specimen was PBMCs or a T cell subset sorted from them (not recorded which). For the CDR3, the DNA is TGTGCCAGCAGTTTCCTCGAGAGGGGGAACACTGAAGCTTTCTTT. Translated, it gives CASSFLERGNTEAFF.